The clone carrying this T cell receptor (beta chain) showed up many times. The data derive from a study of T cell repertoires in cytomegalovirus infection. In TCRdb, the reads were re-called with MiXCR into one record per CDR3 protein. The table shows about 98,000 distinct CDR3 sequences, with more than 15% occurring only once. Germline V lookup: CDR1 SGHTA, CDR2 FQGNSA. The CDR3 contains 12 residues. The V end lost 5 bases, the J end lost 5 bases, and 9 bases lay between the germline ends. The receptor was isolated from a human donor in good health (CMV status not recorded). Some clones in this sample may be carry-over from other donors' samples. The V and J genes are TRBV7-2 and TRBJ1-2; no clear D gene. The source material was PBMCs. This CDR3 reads CASSQSVYGYTF. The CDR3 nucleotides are TGTGCCAGCAGCCAATCCGTTTATGGCTACACCTTC. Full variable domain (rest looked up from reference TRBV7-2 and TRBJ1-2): GAGVSQSPSNKVTEKGKDVELRCDPISGHTALYWYRQSLGQGLEFLIYFQGNSAPDKSGLPSDRFSAERTGGSVSTLTIQRTQQEDSAVYLCASSQSVYGYTFGSGTRLTVV.